This entry lists 8 T cell receptor beta chains sequenced from one sample in a study of vaccination effects on CD4 cells after COVID-19. Their specific antigens are unknown. It was after approximately 11 days of culture that CD4+ T cells were isolated. Profiling relied on immunoSEQ multiplex PCR, and the TCRdb table lists in-frame clones only, not all of them. The sample holds about 74,000 clones, approximately 80% seen once. Sequences were derived from CD4+ T cells from PBMCs cultured without peptide, sampled before COVID-19 vaccination. The source is a human donor who received a COVID-19 vaccine.

This clone has only a few counts. The chain is built from TRBV4-1 and TRBJ2-5; tentative D call: TRBD1 (5 bases). The V and J ends lost 1 base and 2 bases respectively, with 11 bases between them. The CDR3 extends over 15 amino acids. Germline-derived CDR1 and CDR2 are MGHRA and YSYEKL. The CDR3 nucleotides are TGCGCCAGCAGCCAAGCCTCTGGGGCTCAAGAGACCCAGTACTTC. This gives the protein CASSQASGAQETQYF.

V gene TRBV6-5 combines with J gene TRBJ1-6, with D possibly TRBD1 on 5 matching bases. V lost 7 bases and J lost 10, with 20 bases in between. The CDR3 consists of 15 residues. The germline V gene has CDR1 MNHEY and CDR2 SVGAGI. The CDR3 sequence is CASIPNGGLRSPLHF. The CDR3 nucleotides read TGTGCCAGCATCCCGAATGGGGGGTTGAGGTCACCCCTCCACTTT.

The J gene is TRBJ2-7, the V gene TRBV12-2; the table's D call TRBD2 went unverified against the DNA. TRBV12-2 is a documented pseudogene. This CDR3 is built from 13 residues. CDR3 residues: CASRPGRSYEQYV. CDR3 sequence (DNA): TGTGCAAGTCGCCCGGGTAGGAGCTACGAGCAGTACGTC.

The chain has TRBV27 and TRBJ1-4, with TRBD1 identical over 9 bases. Germline V gene data show CDR1 as MNHEY and CDR2 as SMNVEV (reference sequence). This CDR3 spans 14 amino acids. V was pared by 5 bases and J by 8 bases, with 6 bases of the junction left unmatched. The CDR3 bases are TGTGCCAGCAGTCAAAACAGGGGGCCGGAAAAACTGTTTTTT. It specifies CASSQNRGPEKLFF.

J is TRBJ2-5 and V is TRBV4-1, with 12 bases that match TRBD2. This CDR3 is built from 17 residues. V shed 4 bases, J shed 5 bases, and the junction held 11 bases outside the gene matches. Germline CDR1 MGHRA, CDR2 YSYEKL. The CDR3 region has the DNA TGCGCCAGCAGCCGCCGACTAGCGGGGGCCCAGGGGGAGACCCAGTACTTC. This translates into CASSRRLAGAQGETQYF.

This chain joins TRBV7-9 and TRBJ2-5; D is possibly TRBD1 (5 bases). V lost 0 bases to trimming and J lost 5 bases, with 10 bases between them. CDR1 is SEHNR and CDR2 is FQNEAQ in the germline V gene (reference sequence). The CDR3 consists of 14 residues. The CDR3, as DNA: TGTGCCAGCAGCTTAGCCACAGGTTTGGAGACCCAGTACTTC. Translation gives CASSLATGLETQYF.

This clone appeared a few times. The gene calls are TRBV5-4 and TRBJ2-5, with D tentatively TRBD2 (6 bases). The CDR3 totals 15 residues. CDR1 and CDR2 from the germline V gene are SGHNT and YYREEE (reference sequence). The V end was cut by 4 bases, the J end by 1 base, with 14 bases between. CDR3 sequence (DNA): TGTGCCAGCAGCCCTCAAACGGGGGTCCAAGAGACCCAGTACTTC. It is translated as CASSPQTGVQETQYF.

The J gene is TRBJ1-2, the V gene TRBV5-1, with TRBD1 matching over 8 bases. CDR1 is SGHRS and CDR2 is YFSETQ in the germline V gene. After removal of 4 bases from V and 6 bases from J, the junction contained 2 bases not matched to a gene. There are 12 residues in the CDR3. The CDR3 DNA is TGCGCCAGCAGCATACAGGGGGATGGCTACACCTTC. Translating gives CASSIQGDGYTF.